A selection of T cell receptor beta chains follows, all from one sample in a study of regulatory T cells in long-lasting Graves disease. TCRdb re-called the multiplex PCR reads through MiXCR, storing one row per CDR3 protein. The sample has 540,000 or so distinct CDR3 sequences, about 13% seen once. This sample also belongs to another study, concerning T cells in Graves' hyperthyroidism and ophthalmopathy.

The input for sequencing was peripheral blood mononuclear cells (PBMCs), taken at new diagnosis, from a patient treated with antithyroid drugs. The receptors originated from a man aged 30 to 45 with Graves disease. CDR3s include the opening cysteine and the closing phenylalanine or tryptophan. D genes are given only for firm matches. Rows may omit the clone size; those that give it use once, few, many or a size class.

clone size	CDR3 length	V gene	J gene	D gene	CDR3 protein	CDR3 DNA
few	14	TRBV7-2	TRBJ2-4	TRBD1	CASSPGQGARRRYF	TGTGCCAGCAGCCCTGGACAGGGGGCGCGGAGGCGGTACTTC
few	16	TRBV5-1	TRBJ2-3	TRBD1	CASSRRGQGAGDTQYF	TGCGCCAGCAGCCGTCGGGGACAGGGGGCTGGAGATACGCAGTATTTT
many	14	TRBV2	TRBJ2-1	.	CASSVSKGWNEQFF	TGTGCCAGCAGTGTAAGCAAGGGCTGGAATGAGCAGTTCTTC
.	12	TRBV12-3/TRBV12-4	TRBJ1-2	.	CASSLYHYGYTF	TGTGCCAGCAGTTTATACCACTATGGCTACACCTTC
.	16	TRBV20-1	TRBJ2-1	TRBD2	CSASGRGSGIYNEQFF	TGCAGTGCTAGTGGTCGCGGGAGTGGAATTTACAATGAGCAGTTCTTC
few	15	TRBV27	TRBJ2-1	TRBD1	CASSFNRGEVNEQFF	TGTGCCAGCAGTTTTAACAGGGGAGAGGTCAATGAGCAGTTCTTC
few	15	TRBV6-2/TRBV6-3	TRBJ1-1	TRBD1	CASSSTGTGSLEAFF	TGTGCCAGCAGTTCCACCGGGACAGGGAGCCTGGAGGCTTTCTTT
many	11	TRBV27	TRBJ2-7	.	CASSTEYEQYF	TGTGCCAGCAGTACTGAATACGAGCAGTACTTC
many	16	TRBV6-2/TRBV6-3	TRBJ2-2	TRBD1	CASSGRDRGNTGELFF	TGTGCCAGCAGTGGACGGGACAGGGGAAACACCGGGGAGCTGTTTTTT
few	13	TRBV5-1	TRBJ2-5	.	CASRQRFQETQYF	TGCGCCAGCAGACAGAGGTTCCAAGAGACCCAGTACTTC
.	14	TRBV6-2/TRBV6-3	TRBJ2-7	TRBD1	CASCPDRASYEQYF	TGTGCCAGTTGCCCGGACAGGGCCTCCTACGAGCAGTACTTC
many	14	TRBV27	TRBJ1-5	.	CASSFGQQGQPQHF	TGTGCCAGCAGTTTCGGACAGCAGGGTCAGCCCCAGCATTTT
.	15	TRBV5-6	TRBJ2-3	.	CASSLATVNGDTQYF	TGTGCCAGCAGCTTGGCCACGGTAAACGGGGATACGCAGTATTTT
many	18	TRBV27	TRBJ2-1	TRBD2	CASSLYYPLAGGYNEQFF	TGTGCCAGCAGTTTATATTACCCCCTAGCGGGAGGCTACAATGAGCAGTTCTTC
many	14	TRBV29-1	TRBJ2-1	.	CSALGRARYNEQFF	TGCAGCGCCCTCGGCCGGGCCCGATACAATGAGCAGTTCTTC
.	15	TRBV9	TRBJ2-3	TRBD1	CASSPGGSNTDTQYF	TGTGCCAGCAGCCCAGGGGGTAGCAACACAGATACGCAGTATTTT
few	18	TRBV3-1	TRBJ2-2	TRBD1	CASSQEYRGRSNTGELFF	TGTGCCAGCAGCCAAGAGTACAGGGGGCGTTCGAACACCGGGGAGCTGTTTTTT
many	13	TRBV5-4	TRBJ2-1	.	CASSGVPYNEQFF	TGTGCCAGCAGCGGGGTACCCTACAATGAGCAGTTCTTC
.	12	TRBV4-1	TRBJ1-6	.	CASSQIASPLHF	TGCGCCAGCAGCCAAATAGCGTCACCCCTCCACTTT
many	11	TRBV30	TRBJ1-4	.	CAWSVTEKLFF	TGTGCCTGGAGTGTAACTGAAAAACTGTTTTTT
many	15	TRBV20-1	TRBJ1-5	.	CSARRSRDPNQPQHF	TGCAGTGCTAGGAGATCACGGGACCCTAATCAGCCCCAGCATTTT
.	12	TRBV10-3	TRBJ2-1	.	CAISGLDNEQFF	TGTGCCATCAGCGGACTCGACAATGAGCAGTTCTTC
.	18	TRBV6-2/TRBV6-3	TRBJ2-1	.	CAALSRAHDLGSYNEQFF	TGTGCCGCGCTATCGAGGGCCCACGATTTGGGCTCCTACAATGAGCAGTTCTTC
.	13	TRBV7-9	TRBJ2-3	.	CASSPMGGDTQYF	TGTGCCAGCAGCCCGATGGGGGGTGATACGCAGTATTTT
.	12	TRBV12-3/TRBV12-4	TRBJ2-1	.	CASSLGRVEQFF	TGTGCCAGCAGTTTAGGGAGGGTTGAGCAGTTCTTC
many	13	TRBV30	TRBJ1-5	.	CAWSVDSNQPQHF	TGTGCCTGGAGCGTCGATAGCAATCAGCCCCAGCATTTT
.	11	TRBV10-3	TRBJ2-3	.	CAHRETDTQYF	TGTGCCCACAGGGAAACAGATACGCAGTATTTT
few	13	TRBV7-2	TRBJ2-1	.	CASSSDQYNEQFF	TGTGCCAGCAGCTCGGACCAATACAATGAGCAGTTCTTC
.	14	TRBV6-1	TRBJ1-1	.	CAAGAGEMNTEAFF	TGTGCCGCAGGAGCAGGGGAGATGAACACTGAAGCTTTCTTT
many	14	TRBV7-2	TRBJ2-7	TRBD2	CASTLLAGGDEQYF	TGTGCCAGTACTTTACTAGCGGGAGGAGACGAGCAGTACTTC
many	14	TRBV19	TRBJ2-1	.	CASTEDRMGNEQFF	TGTGCCAGTACCGAGGACAGAATGGGCAATGAGCAGTTCTTC